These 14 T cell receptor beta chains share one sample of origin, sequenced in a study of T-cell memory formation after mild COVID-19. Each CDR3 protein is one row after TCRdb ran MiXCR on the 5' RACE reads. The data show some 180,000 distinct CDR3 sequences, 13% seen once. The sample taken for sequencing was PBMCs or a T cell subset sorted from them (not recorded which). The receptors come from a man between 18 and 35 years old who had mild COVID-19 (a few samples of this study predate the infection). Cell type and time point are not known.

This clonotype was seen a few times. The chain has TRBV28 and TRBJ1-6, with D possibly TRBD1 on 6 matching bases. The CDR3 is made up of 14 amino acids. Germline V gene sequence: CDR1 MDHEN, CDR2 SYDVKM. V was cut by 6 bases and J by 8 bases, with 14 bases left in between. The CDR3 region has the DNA TGTGCCAGCAGCACGGGCAGGGGATATTCACCCCTCCACTTT. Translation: CASSTGRGYSPLHF.

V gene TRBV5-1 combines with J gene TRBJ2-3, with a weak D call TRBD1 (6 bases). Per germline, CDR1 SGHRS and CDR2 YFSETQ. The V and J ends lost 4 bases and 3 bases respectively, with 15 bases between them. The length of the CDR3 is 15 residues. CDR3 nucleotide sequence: TGCGCCAGCAGCGTCCAGGGGAAAAGGACAGATACGCAGTATTTT. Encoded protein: CASSVQGKRTDTQYF.

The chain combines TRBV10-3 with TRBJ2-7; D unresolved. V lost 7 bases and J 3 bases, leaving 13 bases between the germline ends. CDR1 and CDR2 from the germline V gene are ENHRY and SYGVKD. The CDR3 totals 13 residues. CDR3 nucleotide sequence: TGTGCCATCATGCCGGAGTCGGGCTACGAGCAGTACGTC. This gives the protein CAIMPESGYEQYV.

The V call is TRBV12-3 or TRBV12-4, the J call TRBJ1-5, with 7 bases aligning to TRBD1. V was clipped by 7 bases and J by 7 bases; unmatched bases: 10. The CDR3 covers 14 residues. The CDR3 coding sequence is TGTGCCAGCACCCTACAGGGGATTAGGCAGCCCCAGCATTTT. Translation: CASTLQGIRQPQHF.

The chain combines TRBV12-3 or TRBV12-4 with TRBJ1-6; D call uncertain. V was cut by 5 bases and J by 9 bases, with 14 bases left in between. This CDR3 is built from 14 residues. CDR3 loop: CASSPGLRGSPLHF. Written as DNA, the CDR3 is TGTGCCAGCAGTCCCGGGCTCCGGGGTTCACCCCTCCACTTT.

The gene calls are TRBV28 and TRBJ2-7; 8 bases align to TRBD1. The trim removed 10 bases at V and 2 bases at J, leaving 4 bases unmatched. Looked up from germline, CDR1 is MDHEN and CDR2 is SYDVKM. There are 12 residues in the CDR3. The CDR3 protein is CATGTGTYEQYV. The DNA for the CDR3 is TGTGCCACTGGGACAGGCACCTACGAGCAGTACGTC.

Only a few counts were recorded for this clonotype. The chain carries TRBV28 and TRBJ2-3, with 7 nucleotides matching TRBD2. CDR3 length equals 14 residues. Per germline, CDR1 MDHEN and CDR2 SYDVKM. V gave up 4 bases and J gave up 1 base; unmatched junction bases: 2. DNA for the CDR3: TGTGCCAGCAGTTGGGCGGGAGGCACAGATACGCAGTATTTT. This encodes CASSWAGGTDTQYF.

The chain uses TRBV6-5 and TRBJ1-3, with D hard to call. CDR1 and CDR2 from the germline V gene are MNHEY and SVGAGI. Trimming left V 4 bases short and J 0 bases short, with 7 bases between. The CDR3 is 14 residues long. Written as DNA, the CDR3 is TGTGCCAGCAGTTCTAGCTACTCTGGAAACACCATATATTTT. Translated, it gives CASSSSYSGNTIYF.

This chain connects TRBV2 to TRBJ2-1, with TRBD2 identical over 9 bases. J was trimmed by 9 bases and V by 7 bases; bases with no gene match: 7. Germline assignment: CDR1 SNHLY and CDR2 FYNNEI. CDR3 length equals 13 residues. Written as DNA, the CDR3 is TGTGCCAGCACAGTAGCGGGGGAGGGTGAGCAGTTCTTC. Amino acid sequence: CASTVAGEGEQFF. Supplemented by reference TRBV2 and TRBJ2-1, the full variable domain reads EPEVTQTPSHQVTQMGQEVILRCVPISNHLYFYWYRQILGQKVEFLVSFYNNEISEKSEIFDDQFSVERPDGSNFTLKIRSTKLEDSAMYFCASTVAGEGEQFFGPGTRLTVL.

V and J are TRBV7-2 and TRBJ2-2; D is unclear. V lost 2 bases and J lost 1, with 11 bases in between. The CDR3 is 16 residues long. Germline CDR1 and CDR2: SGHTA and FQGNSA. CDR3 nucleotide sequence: TGTGCCAGCAGCTTACAGGCTGCGATGAACACCGGGGAGCTGTTTTTT. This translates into CASSLQAAMNTGELFF.

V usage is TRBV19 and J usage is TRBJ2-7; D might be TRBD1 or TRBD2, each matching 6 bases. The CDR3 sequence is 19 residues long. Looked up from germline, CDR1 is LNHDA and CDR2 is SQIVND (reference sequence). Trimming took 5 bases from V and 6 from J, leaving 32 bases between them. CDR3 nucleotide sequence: TGTGCCAGTAGTGTCCCGCCCCGGGGGACAAGCTTGAGCGCTCGCGAGCAGTACTTC. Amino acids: CASSVPPRGTSLSAREQYF.

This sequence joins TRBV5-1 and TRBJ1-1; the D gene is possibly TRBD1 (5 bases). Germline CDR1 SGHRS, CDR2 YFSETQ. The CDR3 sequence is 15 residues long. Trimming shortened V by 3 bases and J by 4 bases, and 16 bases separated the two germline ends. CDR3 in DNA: TGCGCCAGCAGCTCCGGGGCAGGGATGCCCACTGAAGCTTTCTTT. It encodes CASSSGAGMPTEAFF.

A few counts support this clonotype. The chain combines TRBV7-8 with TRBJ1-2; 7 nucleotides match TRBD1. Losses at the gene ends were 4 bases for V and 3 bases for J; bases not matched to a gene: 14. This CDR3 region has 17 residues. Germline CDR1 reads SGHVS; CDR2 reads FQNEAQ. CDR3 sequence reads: CASSSLPRDSKYYGYTF. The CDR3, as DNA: TGTGCCAGCAGCTCCCTCCCTAGGGACAGTAAATACTATGGCTACACCTTC.

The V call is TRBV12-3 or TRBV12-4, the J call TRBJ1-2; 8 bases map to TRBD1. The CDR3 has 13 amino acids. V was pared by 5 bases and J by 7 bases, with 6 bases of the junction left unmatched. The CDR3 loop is CASSQQGAFGYTF. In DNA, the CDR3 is TGTGCCAGCAGTCAGCAGGGGGCGTTTGGCTACACCTTC.